The clone carrying this T cell receptor (beta chain) has just a few counts. The sample is drawn from a study of blood T cell repertoires in COVID-19. Across the study: Samples of COVID-19 (acute and convalescent) were obtained from the United States, Italy and Spain.

The protocol was immunoSEQ multiplex PCR, while the TCRdb copy is restricted to in-frame clones and leaves out a portion. The profile covers about 170,000 clones, with more than 85% appearing a single time and around 2.5% taken by the ten largest. Enrolled during active infection, Seattle patients were then followed longitudinally. In germline, CDR1 is MNHEY, CDR2 SVGAGI. The CDR3 is 13 residues long. J gave up 9 bases and V 7 bases, and 9 bases lay outside the gene matches. The sequence came from a woman aged 80 or over with COVID-19, enrolled during active disease. Sequences were obtained from peripheral blood. The chain recombines TRBV6-5 with TRBJ2-7; 10 bases match TRBD1. The CDR3 spells CASKGQGRPGQYF. CDR3 sequence (DNA): TGTGCCAGCAAGGGACAGGGGCGACCTGGGCAGTACTTC.